These 21 T cell receptor beta chains were all obtained from the same sample, sequenced in a study of early T cells in non-severe SARS-CoV-2 infection. TCRdb independently ran MiXCR on the 5' RACE reads; one entry per CDR3 protein. This table has 65,000 to 90,000 distinct CDR3 sequences, 9% to 15% appearing once. Specimen: whole blood. These receptors came from an adult who was a healthcare worker with PCR-confirmed SARS-CoV-2 infection or an uninfected control (not recorded which).

J is TRBJ2-7 and V is TRBV7-2; D uncertain. V was trimmed by 1 base and J by 3 bases, leaving 10 bases between them. The CDR3 has 14 residues. Per the germline V gene, CDR1 is SGHTA and CDR2 is FQGNSA. The CDR3 DNA follows: TGTGCCAGCAGCTTAGTATCCGGGCACTACGAGCAGTACTTC. Translating it yields CASSLVSGHYEQYF.

The chain recombines TRBV20-1 with TRBJ2-3; D is uncertain. The CDR3 runs to 15 residues. CDR1 is DFQATT and CDR2 is SNEGSKA in the germline V gene (reference sequence). Deletions cut 3 bases from V and 5 bases from J, with 18 bases between. CDR3 protein: CSARKPLGLRDTQYF. The DNA for the CDR3 is TGCAGTGCTAGGAAGCCCCTAGGGCTCAGAGATACGCAGTATTTT.

This chain links TRBV11-3 with TRBJ2-1; 9 nucleotides align to TRBD2. Germline V gives CDR1 SGHNT, CDR2 YENEEA. V was clipped by 5 bases and J by 0 bases; unmatched bases: 8. CDR3 size: 17 residues. This CDR3 is CASSPGLARSSYNEQFF. The CDR3 DNA follows: TGTGCCAGCAGCCCAGGACTAGCGCGAAGCTCCTACAATGAGCAGTTCTTC.

There are a few counts of this clonotype. V is TRBV20-1 and J is TRBJ2-3, with TRBD2 matching over 11 bases. The germline V gene has CDR1 DFQATT and CDR2 SNEGSKA (reference sequence). There are 13 residues in the CDR3. The V and J ends lost 8 bases and 0 bases, in that order; junction bases with no gene match: 1. The CDR3 region is CSWTSGSTDTQYF. CDR3 DNA: TGCAGTTGGACTAGCGGGAGCACAGATACGCAGTATTTT.

The chain is built from TRBV5-1 and TRBJ2-3, with a possible D match to TRBD1 (5 bases). V shed 4 bases and J shed 2 bases, with 11 bases lying between them. The CDR3 is 14 residues long. In germline, CDR1 is SGHRS, CDR2 YFSETQ. This CDR3 reads CASSLQEYTDTQYF. CDR3 DNA: TGCGCCAGCAGCCTACAGGAGTACACAGATACGCAGTATTTT.

With respect to this clonotype: One end of the junction varies from germline; a read error may be responsible. This chain joins TRBV5-1 and TRBJ2-6, with D possibly being TRBD1 or TRBD2 (5 bases each). This CDR3 has 17 residues. The germline gives CDR1 SGHRS, CDR2 YFSETQ. The CDR3 DNA is TGCGCCAGCAGCTCCGGGGAGCTTGCCTCTGGGGCCAACGTACTGACTTTC. It encodes CASSSGELASGANVLTF.

The sample holds many counts of this clonotype. This CDR3 is CASSREAFEQFF. CDR3 nucleotides: TGTGCCAGCAGTCGGGAGGCGTTCGAGCAGTTCTTC. The chain links TRBV3-1 to TRBJ2-1; 7 nucleotides agree with TRBD2. CDR1 LGHDT and CDR2 YNNKEL come from the germline V gene (reference sequence). CDR3 length equals 12 residues. Germline trimming cut 6 bases from V and 10 bases from J; bases unmatched to any gene: 6.

In its sample, this clonotype was seen many times. The gene calls are TRBV7-9 and TRBJ1-4; tentative D call: TRBD1 (6 bases). Germline CDR1 SEHNR, CDR2 FQNEAQ (reference sequence). This CDR3 has 13 residues. The V end lost 1 base, the J end lost 8 bases, and 8 bases lay between the germline ends. The CDR3 region has the DNA TGTGCCAGCAGCTTAGGAGGGGGAGAAAAACTGTTTTTT. Translating gives CASSLGGGEKLFF.

This clonotype was detected many times. The chain joins TRBV7-9 to TRBJ1-2, with D possibly TRBD1 on 5 matching bases. Looked up from germline, CDR1 is SEHNR and CDR2 is FQNEAQ (reference sequence). The CDR3 is 15 residues long. The ends were cut back, 3 bases at V and 0 bases at J, with 11 bases in the middle. The CDR3 here is CASSFRQITNYGYTF. In nucleotides, the CDR3 is TGTGCCAGCAGCTTCCGACAGATAACTAACTATGGCTACACCTTC.

This clonotype was seen more than once but under ten times. The chain uses TRBV20-1 and TRBJ1-2; tentatively, D is TRBD1 (5 bases). The germline V gene encodes CDR1 DFQATT and CDR2 SNEGSKA (reference sequence). CDR3 length: 18 residues. V dropped 3 bases and J dropped 4 bases, with 27 bases sitting between them. DNA of the CDR3: TGCAGTGCTAGCGGGCAGGGACCTCCTGGTTATGTATTCTATGGCTACACCTTC. Translated: CSASGQGPPGYVFYGYTF.

This clonotype showed up just a few times. The gene calls are TRBV7-2 and TRBJ2-4, with D unresolved. V lost 2 bases to trimming and J lost 5 bases, with 13 bases between them. The CDR3 length is 15 residues. Germline CDR1 and CDR2: SGHTA and FQGNSA. CDR3 amino acids: CASSLLGPIENIQYF. In nucleotides, the CDR3 is TGTGCCAGCAGCTTATTAGGGCCTATCGAAAACATTCAGTACTTC.

This clonotype was seen more than once but under ten times. The V and J genes are TRBV5-1 and TRBJ2-2; D remains ambiguous. This CDR3 region has 16 residues. Germline CDR1 SGHRS, CDR2 YFSETQ. V was clipped by 1 base and J by 2 bases, with 12 bases between them. CDR3 nucleotides: TGCGCCAGCAGCTTGTTGATCGTTATTAACACCGGGGAGCTGTTTTTT. Its translation: CASSLLIVINTGELFF. Based on the CDR3 plus reference TRBV5-1 and TRBJ2-2, the full variable domain is KAGVTQTPRYLIKTRGQQVTLSCSPISGHRSVSWYQQTPGQGLQFLFEYFSETQRNKGNFPGRFSGRQFSNSRSEMNVSTLELGDSALYLCASSLLIVINTGELFFGEGSRLTVL.

CDR3 nucleotides: TGCAGCGTTCAAGTCGCCTCTGGAAACACCATATATTTT. This sequence encodes CSVQVASGNTIYF. This sequence joins TRBV29-1 and TRBJ1-3, with D hard to call. The germline V and J ends were trimmed by 5 bases and 0 bases, with 8 bases remaining between them. The CDR3 sequence is 13 residues long. Germline V gene data show CDR1 as SQVTM and CDR2 as ANQGSEA.

In its sample, this clonotype was seen many times. The gene calls are TRBV18 and TRBJ1-5, with D unresolved. V was pared by 3 bases and J by 0 bases, with 15 bases between. The CDR3 contains 17 residues. Germline V gives CDR1 KGHSH, CDR2 LQKENI. CDR3 in amino acids: CASSPTPDINSNQPQHF. The CDR3 nucleotides are TGTGCCAGCTCACCGACTCCCGACATCAATAGCAATCAGCCCCAGCATTTT.

This chain uses TRBV25-1 with TRBJ2-5; weak D call: TRBD2 (6 bases). The CDR3 totals 16 residues. Germline CDR1 is MGHDK and CDR2 is SYGVNS. Trimming removed 2 bases at V and 1 base at J, with 14 bases between. CDR3 nucleotides: TGTGCCAGCAGTGAAAAGGTCGGGAGTCCCCAAGAGACCCAGTACTTC. Residues: CASSEKVGSPQETQYF. The entire variable domain, with the rest obtained from reference TRBV25-1 and TRBJ2-5, is as follows: EADIYQTPRYLVIGTGKKITLECSQTMGHDKMYWYQQDPGMELHLIHYSYGVNSTEKGDLSSESTVSRIRTEHFPLTLESARPSHTSQYLCASSEKVGSPQETQYFGPGTRLLVL.

This clonotype appeared a few times. The chain employs TRBV7-8 and TRBJ2-1; D possibly matches TRBD1 or TRBD2 (5 bases each). Germline CDR1 reads SGHVS; CDR2 reads FQNEAQ. This CDR3 contains 16 residues. Trimming left V 5 bases short and J 1 base short, with 15 bases between. The CDR3 DNA is TGTGCCAGCAGCCCCCGGGACCCGGATTCCTACAATGAGCAGTTCTTC. Translating it yields CASSPRDPDSYNEQFF.

At least ten counts were recorded for this clonotype. The chain combines TRBV12-3 or TRBV12-4 with TRBJ2-1, with no clear D. The CDR3 totals 12 residues. Trimming left V 0 bases short and J 12 bases short, with 9 bases between. CDR3 DNA: TGTGCCAGCAGTTTAGCCCCCCCGGGGCAGTTCTTC. Protein sequence: CASSLAPPGQFF.

This clonotype was counted at least ten times. V gene TRBV24-1 combines with J gene TRBJ2-2, with 9 bases that match TRBD1. Losses at the gene ends were 9 bases for V and 1 base for J; bases not matched to a gene: 5. In germline, CDR1 is KGHDR, CDR2 SFDVKD. The CDR3 totals 15 residues. The CDR3 loop reads CATFRTGVNTGELFF. The CDR3 DNA reads TGTGCCACCTTCCGGACAGGGGTGAACACCGGGGAGCTGTTTTTT.

The genes are TRBV11-1 and TRBJ1-1; D gene unclear. Germline CDR1 is SGHAT and CDR2 is FQDESV (reference sequence). The V gene lost 6 bases and the J gene lost 1 base, with 9 bases spanning the gap. The length of the CDR3 is 13 residues. The CDR3 protein is CASRQSRNTEAFF. CDR3 coding DNA: TGTGCCAGCAGACAAAGTCGGAACACTGAAGCTTTCTTT.

The gene calls are TRBV21-1 and TRBJ2-7; TRBD2, the table's D call, was not compared with the DNA. TRBV21-1 is shown as a pseudogene. The CDR3 is 19 amino acids. CDR3 residues: CANPGTSGSVHVRSYEQYF. CDR3 bases: TGTGCCAACCCCGGGACTAGCGGGAGCGTGCATGTAAGGTCCTACGAGCAGTACTTC.

This clonotype was seen many times. The chain has TRBV5-6 and TRBJ1-1; D remains ambiguous. Looked up from germline, CDR1 is SGHDT and CDR2 is YYEEEE. The V end lost 3 bases, the J end lost 4 bases, and 7 bases lay between the germline ends. The length of the CDR3 is 12 residues. This CDR3 is CASSYYLTEAFF. In DNA, the CDR3 is TGTGCCAGCAGCTATTACCTCACTGAAGCTTTCTTT.